The 16 T cell receptor beta chains below come from one sample, sequenced in a study of molecular identifiers for immune sequencing clone quantification. TCRdb re-called the PCR reads through MiXCR, storing one row per CDR3 protein. The sample contains under 650,000 distinct CDR3 sequences, 20% of which appear only once. Sequencing was performed on naive CD8+ T cells from blood, with Jurkat cell RNA spiked in. The subset was: FACS-sorted CD8+CD4-CCR7+CD45RA+ naive T cells. The source is a human donor in good health. Some libraries in this study had Jurkat cell RNA spiked in.

In this sample, this clonotype turned up many times. The chain links TRBV30 to TRBJ1-1; 7 bases are a match to TRBD1. The CDR3 loop spans 13 amino acids. The germline V gene encodes CDR1 GTSNPN and CDR2 SVGIG (reference sequence). The trim removed 2 bases at V and 4 bases at J, leaving 4 bases unmatched. This chain's CDR3 is CAWSQGVRTEAFF. CDR3 nucleotide sequence: TGTGCCTGGAGTCAGGGGGTTCGCACTGAAGCTTTCTTT.

Details on this clonotype: This sequence may be a read error, since a much larger clone differs from it by one base. The conserved phenylalanine or tryptophan is not found at the CDR3 terminus, so this likely reflects a read error. The rearrangement uses TRBV4-2 and TRBJ1-1; D may be TRBD1 (6 bases). This CDR3 is built from 16 residues. The V and J ends lost 4 bases and 4 bases respectively, with 19 bases between them. Germline-derived CDR1 and CDR2 are LGHNA and YNFKEQ. CDR3 in amino acids: CASSPGGGPTGTEAFS. In DNA form, the CDR3 reads TGTGCCAGCAGCCCCGGGGGGGGCCCCACAGGCACTGAAGCTTTCTCT.

This clonotype was seen ten or more times. The V gene is TRBV4-1, the J gene TRBJ1-6, with 9 nucleotides matching TRBD1. Germline lookup yields CDR1 MGHRA and CDR2 YSYEKL. V lost 2 bases, J lost 13 bases, and 9 bases stayed unmatched. This CDR3 spans 15 amino acids. This chain's CDR3 is CASSQPGTGIWPLHF. The CDR3 DNA reads as TGCGCCAGCAGCCAACCCGGGACAGGGATTTGGCCCCTCCACTTT.

This clonotype was recorded a few times. The rearrangement joins TRBV4-3 to TRBJ2-1, with TRBD2 matching over 8 bases. Trimming at V came to 0 bases and at J to 3 bases, leaving 7 bases not matched to a gene. The CDR3 is 17 amino acids. CDR1 and CDR2 from the germline V gene are LGHNA and YSLEER. The DNA for the CDR3 is TGCGCCAGCAGCCAAGATCGGGCGGGAGGAGACTACAATGAGCAGTTCTTC. Protein product: CASSQDRAGGDYNEQFF.

J is TRBJ1-5 and V is TRBV12-3 or TRBV12-4; perhaps TRBD1 as D (6 bases). The CDR3 spans 13 residues. With 5 bases removed from V and 6 bases from J, the gap between germline ends came to 11 bases. CDR3 sequence: CASSAAGVQPQHF. CDR3 DNA: TGTGCCAGCAGTGCAGCAGGGGTTCAGCCCCAGCATTTT.

Turning to this clonotype: A much larger clone differs from this one at a single base, so this may be a read error. The chain couples TRBV4-3 to TRBJ2-7; D may correspond to TRBD1 or TRBD2 (6 bases each). The germline V gene has CDR1 LGHNA and CDR2 YSLEER. The CDR3 has 16 amino acids. CDR3 sequence: CASSQDLGGAGYEQCF. The CDR3, as DNA: TGCGCCAGCAGCCAGGACCTGGGGGGCGCCGGCTACGAGCAGTGCTTC.

This clonotype was counted ten times or more. V and J are TRBV13 and TRBJ1-6; D unclear. This CDR3 has 16 residues. The germline V and J ends were trimmed by 4 bases and 5 bases, with 15 bases remaining between them. Germline values: CDR1 PRHDT, CDR2 FYEKMQ (reference sequence). CDR3 nucleotides: TGTGCCAGCAGCTCATCGGATGGGCTGAATAATTCACCCCTCCACTTT. Its translation: CASSSSDGLNNSPLHF.

This clonotype was detected ten times or more. The rearrangement links TRBV20-1 to TRBJ1-5; unclear D gene. Germline CDR1 and CDR2: DFQATT and SNEGSKA (reference sequence). The length of the CDR3 is 16 residues. V lost 0 bases and J lost 2, with 14 bases in between. The CDR3 here is CSARDRGRSGNQPQHF. In nucleotides, the CDR3 is TGCAGTGCTAGAGATCGCGGCAGGAGTGGCAATCAGCCCCAGCATTTT.

A note on this clonotype: Being one base from a much bigger clone, this may be a read error. CDR3 in amino acids: CASRFSLAGAKEGANVLTF. The CDR3, as DNA: TGTGCCAGCAGGTTTAGCCTAGCGGGAGCCAAGGAAGGGGCCAACGTCCTGACTTTC. The chain employs TRBV6-5 and TRBJ2-6; TRBD2 agrees at 10 bases. The germline gives CDR1 MNHEY, CDR2 SVGAGI. CDR3 size: 19 residues. V trimming: 6 bases; J trimming: 4 bases; junction bases outside the gene matches: 15.

This clonotype was observed at least ten times. The chain carries TRBV4-1 and TRBJ1-5; D is unresolved. The CDR3 runs 14 residues. Germline values: CDR1 MGHRA, CDR2 YSYEKL. V was pared by 1 base and J by 6 bases, with 10 bases between. This CDR3 reads CASSQVGESQPQHF. Here the CDR3 DNA reads TGCGCCAGCAGCCAAGTGGGTGAGAGTCAGCCCCAGCATTTT.

Details on this clonotype: This may be a read error: a much more frequent sequence differs by one nucleotide. The rearrangement joins TRBV28 to TRBJ2-7, with 7 bases lining up with TRBD2. V shed 11 bases and J 9 bases; nucleotides not matched to a gene: 16. Germline loops: CDR1 MDHEN, CDR2 SYDVKM. The length of the CDR3 is 13 residues. CDR3 amino acids: CAGQREGRLWQYF. DNA for the CDR3: TGTGCCGGCCAAAGGGAGGGTCGGCTCTGGCAGTACTTC.

The sample holds many counts of this clonotype. The J gene is TRBJ2-7, the V gene TRBV4-1, with D perhaps matching TRBD1 (6 bases). CDR1 and CDR2 from the germline V gene are MGHRA and YSYEKL. This CDR3 region has 14 residues. Deletions cut 3 bases from V and 4 bases from J, with 13 bases between. CDR3 DNA: TGCGCCAGCAGCCAGGAACAGGGATGGTACGAGCAGTACTTC. As protein: CASSQEQGWYEQYF.

This clonotype appeared many times. This chain uses TRBV5-1 with TRBJ1-1, with D possibly matching TRBD1 (6 bases). Looked up from germline, CDR1 is SGHRS and CDR2 is YFSETQ. Trimming removed 3 bases from V and 5 bases from J, with 11 bases in between. The CDR3 length is 13 residues. The CDR3 loop reads CASSSRGGTEAFF. The DNA of the CDR3 is TGCGCCAGCAGCTCCCGAGGGGGGACTGAAGCTTTCTTT.

This clonotype occurred many times. The gene calls are TRBV29-1 and TRBJ2-1; 7 bases are shared with TRBD2. The length of the CDR3 is 14 residues. V lost 6 bases and J lost 3; bases outside the gene matches: 8. CDR1 is SQVTM and CDR2 is ANQGSEA in the germline V gene. The CDR3 DNA follows: TGCAGCGTAGGAAGAGCGGGGATCTACAATGAGCAGTTCTTC. Protein product: CSVGRAGIYNEQFF.

This clonotype was seen repeatedly, ten times or more. The V and J genes are TRBV7-6 and TRBJ2-1, with D possibly matching TRBD1 (5 bases). Germline CDR1 and CDR2: SGHVS and FNYEAQ. The ends were cut back, 1 base at V and 5 bases at J, with 9 bases in the middle. The CDR3 extends over 14 amino acids. This CDR3 is CASSLVSGHNEQFF. The CDR3 DNA is TGTGCCAGCAGCTTAGTTTCAGGGCACAATGAGCAGTTCTTC.

A word on this clonotype: Being one base from a much bigger clone, this may be a read error. The V gene is TRBV29-1, the J gene TRBJ2-1, with TRBD1 matching 8 bases. Germline-derived CDR1 and CDR2 are SQVTM and ANQGSEA. The CDR3 has 15 amino acids. V gave up 7 bases and J gave up 0 bases; unmatched junction bases: 8. CDR3 protein: CSALGQESSYNEQFF. The CDR3 region has the DNA TGCAGCGCTCTGGGACAGGAGAGCTCCTACAATGAGCAGTTCTTC.